The clone carrying this T cell receptor (beta chain) was picked up a small number of times. Trimming took 6 bases from V and 8 from J; bases not matched to a gene: 9. The length of the CDR3 is 13 residues. Germline CDR1 SNHLY, CDR2 FYNNEI. This entry belongs to a study of blood T cell repertoires in COVID-19. The assay was immunoSEQ multiplex PCR, and TCRdb's table has in-frame clones only and misses some. The sample consists of hundreds of thousands of clones, approximately 90% of them appearing once. Material for sequencing was PBMCs or T cells enriched from blood (not recorded which). This sequence was found in a woman in her 40s who had recovered from COVID-19. The V gene is TRBV2, the J gene TRBJ2-7; 8 nucleotides match TRBD1. The DNA of the CDR3 is TGTGCCAGCAGGACCGGGACAGGTTCGAAGCAGTACTTC. It is translated as CASRTGTGSKQYF.